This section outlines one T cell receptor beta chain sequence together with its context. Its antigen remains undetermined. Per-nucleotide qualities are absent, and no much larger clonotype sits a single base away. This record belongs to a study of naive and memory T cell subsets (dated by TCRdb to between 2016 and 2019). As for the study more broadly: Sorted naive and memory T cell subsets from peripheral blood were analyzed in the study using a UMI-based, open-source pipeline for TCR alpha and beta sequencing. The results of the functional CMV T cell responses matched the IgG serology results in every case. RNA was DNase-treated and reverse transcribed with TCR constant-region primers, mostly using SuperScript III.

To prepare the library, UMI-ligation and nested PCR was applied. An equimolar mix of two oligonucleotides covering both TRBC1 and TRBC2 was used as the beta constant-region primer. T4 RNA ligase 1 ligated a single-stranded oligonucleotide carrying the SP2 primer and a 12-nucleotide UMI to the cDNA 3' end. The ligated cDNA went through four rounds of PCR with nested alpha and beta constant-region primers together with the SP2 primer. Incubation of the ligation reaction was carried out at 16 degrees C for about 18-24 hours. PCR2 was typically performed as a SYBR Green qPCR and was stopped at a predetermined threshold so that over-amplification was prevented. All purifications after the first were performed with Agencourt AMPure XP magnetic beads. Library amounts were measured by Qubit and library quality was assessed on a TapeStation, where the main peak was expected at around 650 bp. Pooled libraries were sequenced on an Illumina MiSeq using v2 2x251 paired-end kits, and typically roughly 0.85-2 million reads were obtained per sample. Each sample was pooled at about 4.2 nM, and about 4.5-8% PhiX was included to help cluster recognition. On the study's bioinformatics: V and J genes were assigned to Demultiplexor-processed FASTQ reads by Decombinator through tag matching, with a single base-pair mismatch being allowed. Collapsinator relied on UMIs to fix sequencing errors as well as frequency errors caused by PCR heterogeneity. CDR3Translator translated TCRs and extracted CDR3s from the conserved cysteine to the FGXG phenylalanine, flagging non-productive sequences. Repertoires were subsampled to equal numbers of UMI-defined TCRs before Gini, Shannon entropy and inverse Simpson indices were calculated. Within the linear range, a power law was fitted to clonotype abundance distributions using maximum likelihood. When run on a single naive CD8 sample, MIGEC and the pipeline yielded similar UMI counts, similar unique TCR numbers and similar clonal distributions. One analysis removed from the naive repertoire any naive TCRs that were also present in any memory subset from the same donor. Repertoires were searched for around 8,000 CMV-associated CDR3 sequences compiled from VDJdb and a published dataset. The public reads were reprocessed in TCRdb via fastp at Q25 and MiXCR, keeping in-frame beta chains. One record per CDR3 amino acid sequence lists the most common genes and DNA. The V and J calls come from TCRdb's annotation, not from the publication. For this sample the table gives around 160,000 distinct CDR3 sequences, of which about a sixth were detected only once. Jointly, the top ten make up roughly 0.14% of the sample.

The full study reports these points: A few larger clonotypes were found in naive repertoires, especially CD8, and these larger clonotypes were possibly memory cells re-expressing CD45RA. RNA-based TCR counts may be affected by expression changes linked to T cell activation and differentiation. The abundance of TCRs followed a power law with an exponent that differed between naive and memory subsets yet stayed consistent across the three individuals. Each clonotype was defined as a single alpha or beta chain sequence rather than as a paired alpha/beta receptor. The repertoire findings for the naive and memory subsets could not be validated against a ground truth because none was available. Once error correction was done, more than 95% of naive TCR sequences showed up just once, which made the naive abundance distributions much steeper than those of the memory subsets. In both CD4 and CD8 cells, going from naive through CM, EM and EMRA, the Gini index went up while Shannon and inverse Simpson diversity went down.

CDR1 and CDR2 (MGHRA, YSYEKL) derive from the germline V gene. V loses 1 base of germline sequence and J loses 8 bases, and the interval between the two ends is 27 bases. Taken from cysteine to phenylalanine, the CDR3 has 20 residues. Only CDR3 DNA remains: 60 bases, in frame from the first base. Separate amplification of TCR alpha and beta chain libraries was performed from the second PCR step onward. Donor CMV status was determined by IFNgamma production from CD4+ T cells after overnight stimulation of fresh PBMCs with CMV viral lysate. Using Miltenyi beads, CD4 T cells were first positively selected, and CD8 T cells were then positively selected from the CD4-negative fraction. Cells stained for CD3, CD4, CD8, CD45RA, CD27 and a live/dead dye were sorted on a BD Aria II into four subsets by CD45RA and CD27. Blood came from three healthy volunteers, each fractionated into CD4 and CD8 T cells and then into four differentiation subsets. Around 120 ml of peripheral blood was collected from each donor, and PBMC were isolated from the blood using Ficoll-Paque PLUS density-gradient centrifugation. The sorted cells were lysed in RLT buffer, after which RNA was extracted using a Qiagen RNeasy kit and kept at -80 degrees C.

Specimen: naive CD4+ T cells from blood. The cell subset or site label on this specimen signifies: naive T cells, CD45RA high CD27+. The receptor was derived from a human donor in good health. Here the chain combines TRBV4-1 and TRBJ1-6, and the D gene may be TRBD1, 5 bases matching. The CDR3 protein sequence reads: CASSQGGHSPGRYQYSPLHF. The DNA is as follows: TGCGCCAGCAGCCAAGGCGGGCATTCCCCGGGACGCTACCAGTATTCACCCCTCCACTTT.